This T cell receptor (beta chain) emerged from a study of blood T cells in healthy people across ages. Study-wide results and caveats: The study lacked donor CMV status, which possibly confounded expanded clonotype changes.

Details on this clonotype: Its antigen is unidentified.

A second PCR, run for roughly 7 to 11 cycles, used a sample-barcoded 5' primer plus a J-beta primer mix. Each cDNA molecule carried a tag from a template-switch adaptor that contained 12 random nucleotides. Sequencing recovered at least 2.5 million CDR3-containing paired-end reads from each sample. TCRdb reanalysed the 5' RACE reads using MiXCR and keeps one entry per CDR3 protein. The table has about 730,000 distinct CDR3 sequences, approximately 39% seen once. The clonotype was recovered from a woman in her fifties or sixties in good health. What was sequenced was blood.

CDR3 bases: TGTGCCAGCAGCTCGGGGGGAGGGACAGCTTATAATTCACCCCTCCACTTT. Translating gives CASSSGGGTAYNSPLHF. The J gene is TRBJ1-6, the V gene TRBV7-2; 7 nucleotides line up with TRBD1. The CDR3 is 17 residues long. The ends lost 4 bases at V and 4 bases at J; junction bases unmatched: 10. Germline CDR1 reads SGHTA; CDR2 reads FQGNSA.